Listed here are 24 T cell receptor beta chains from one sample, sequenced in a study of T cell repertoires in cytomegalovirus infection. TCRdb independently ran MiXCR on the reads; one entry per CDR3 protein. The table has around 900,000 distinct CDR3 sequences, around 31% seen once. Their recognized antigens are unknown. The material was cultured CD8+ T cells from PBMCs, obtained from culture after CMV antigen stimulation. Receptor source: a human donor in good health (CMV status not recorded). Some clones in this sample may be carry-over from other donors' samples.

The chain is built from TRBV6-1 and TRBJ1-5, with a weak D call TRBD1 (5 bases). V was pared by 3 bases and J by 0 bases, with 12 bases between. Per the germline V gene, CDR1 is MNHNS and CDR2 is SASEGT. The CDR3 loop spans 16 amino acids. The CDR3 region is CASSDRGGGSNQPQHF. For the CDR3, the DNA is TGTGCCAGCAGTGATCGGGGTGGGGGTAGCAATCAGCCCCAGCATTTT.

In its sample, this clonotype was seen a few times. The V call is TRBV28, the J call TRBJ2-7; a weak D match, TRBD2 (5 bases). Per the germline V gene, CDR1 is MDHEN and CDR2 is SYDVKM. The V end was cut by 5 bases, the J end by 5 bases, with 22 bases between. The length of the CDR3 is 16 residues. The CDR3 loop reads CASSPSVGFPRDEQYV. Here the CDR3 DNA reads TGTGCCAGCAGTCCATCGGTGGGGTTTCCGAGGGACGAGCAGTACGTC.

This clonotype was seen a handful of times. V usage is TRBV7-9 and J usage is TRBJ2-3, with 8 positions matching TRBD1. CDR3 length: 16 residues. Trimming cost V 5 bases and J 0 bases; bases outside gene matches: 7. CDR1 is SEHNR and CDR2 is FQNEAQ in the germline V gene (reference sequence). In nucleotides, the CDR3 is TGTGCCAGCAGCAACCGGGACAGGCCTAGCACAGATACGCAGTATTTT. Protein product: CASSNRDRPSTDTQYF.

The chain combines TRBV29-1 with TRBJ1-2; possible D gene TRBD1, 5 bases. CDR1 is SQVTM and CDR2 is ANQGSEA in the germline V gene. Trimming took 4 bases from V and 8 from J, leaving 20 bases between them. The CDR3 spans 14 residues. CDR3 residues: CSVGDYAGYEGYTF. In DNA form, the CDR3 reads TGCAGCGTTGGGGACTACGCAGGGTACGAGGGCTACACCTTC.

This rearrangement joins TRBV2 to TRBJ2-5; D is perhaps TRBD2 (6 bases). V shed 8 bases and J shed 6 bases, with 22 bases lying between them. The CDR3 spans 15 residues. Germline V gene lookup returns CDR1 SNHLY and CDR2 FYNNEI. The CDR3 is CASLEPWDFEKTQYF. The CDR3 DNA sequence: TGTGCCAGCTTGGAACCGTGGGACTTTGAAAAGACCCAGTACTTC.

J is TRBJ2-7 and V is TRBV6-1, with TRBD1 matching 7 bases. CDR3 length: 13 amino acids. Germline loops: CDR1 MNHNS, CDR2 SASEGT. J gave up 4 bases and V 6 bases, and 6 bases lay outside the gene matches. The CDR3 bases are TGTGCCAGCAGCCCGGGACAGATTTACGAGCAGTACGTC. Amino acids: CASSPGQIYEQYV.

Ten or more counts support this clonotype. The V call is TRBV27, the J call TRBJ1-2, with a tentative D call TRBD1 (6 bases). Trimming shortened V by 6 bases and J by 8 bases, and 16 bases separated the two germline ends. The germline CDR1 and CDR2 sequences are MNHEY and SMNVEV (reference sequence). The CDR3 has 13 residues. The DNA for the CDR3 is TGTGCCAGCAGCTTACTCGGGGGCGACGGCTACACCTTC. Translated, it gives CASSLLGGDGYTF.

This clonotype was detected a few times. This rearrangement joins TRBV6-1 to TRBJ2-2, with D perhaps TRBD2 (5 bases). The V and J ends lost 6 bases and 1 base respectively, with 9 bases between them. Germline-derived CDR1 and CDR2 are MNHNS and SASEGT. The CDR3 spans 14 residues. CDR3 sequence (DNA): TGTGCCAGCAGGAAAGGAGGGAACACCGGGGAGCTGTTTTTT. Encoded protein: CASRKGGNTGELFF.

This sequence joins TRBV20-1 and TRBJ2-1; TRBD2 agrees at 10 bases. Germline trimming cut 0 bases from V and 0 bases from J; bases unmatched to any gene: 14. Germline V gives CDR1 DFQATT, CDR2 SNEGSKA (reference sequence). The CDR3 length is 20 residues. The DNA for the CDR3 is TGCAGTGCTAGAGACTCCGGACTAGCGGAGTTTACGAGCTCCTACAATGAGCAGTTCTTC. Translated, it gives CSARDSGLAEFTSSYNEQFF.

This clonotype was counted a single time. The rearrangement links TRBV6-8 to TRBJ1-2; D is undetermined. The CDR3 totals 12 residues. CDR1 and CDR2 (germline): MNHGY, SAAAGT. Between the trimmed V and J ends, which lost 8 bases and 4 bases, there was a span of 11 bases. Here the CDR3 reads CASHTWGYGYTF. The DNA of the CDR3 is TGTGCCAGCCATACCTGGGGCTATGGCTACACCTTC.

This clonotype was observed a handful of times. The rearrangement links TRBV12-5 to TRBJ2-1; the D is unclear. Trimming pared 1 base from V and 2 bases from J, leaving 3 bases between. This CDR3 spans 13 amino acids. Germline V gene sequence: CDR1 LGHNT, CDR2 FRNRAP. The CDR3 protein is CASGLGAYNEQFF. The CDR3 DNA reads TGTGCTAGTGGTTTGGGGGCCTACAATGAGCAGTTCTTC. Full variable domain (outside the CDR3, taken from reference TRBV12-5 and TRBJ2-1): DARVTQTPRHKVTEMGQEVTMRCQPILGHNTVFWYRQTMMQGLELLAYFRNRAPLDDSGMPKDRFSAEMPDATLATLKIQPSEPRDSAVYFCASGLGAYNEQFFGPGTRLTVL.

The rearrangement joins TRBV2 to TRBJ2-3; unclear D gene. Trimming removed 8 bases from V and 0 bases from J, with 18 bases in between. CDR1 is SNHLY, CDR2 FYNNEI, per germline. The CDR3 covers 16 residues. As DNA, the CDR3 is TGTGCCAGCTTTAGAGGTAGCAGTTCTAGCACAGATACGCAGTATTTT. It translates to CASFRGSSSSTDTQYF.

This CDR3 reads CASSQDPGASGTPPGGTQYF. CDR3 sequence (DNA): TGCGCCAGCAGCCAAGACCCAGGGGCTAGCGGAACTCCCCCCGGTGGTACGCAGTATTTT. The chain carries TRBV4-1 and TRBJ2-3; perhaps TRBD2 as D (7 bases). Trimming took 0 bases from V and 8 from J, leaving 30 bases between them. Germline-derived CDR1 and CDR2 are MGHRA and YSYEKL. The CDR3 has 20 residues.

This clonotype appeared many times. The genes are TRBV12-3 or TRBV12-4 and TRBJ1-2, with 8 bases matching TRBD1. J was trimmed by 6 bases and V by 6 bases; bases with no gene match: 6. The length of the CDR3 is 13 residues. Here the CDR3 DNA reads TGTGCCAGCAGCCCGGGACAGGCCCATGGCTACACCTTC. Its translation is CASSPGQAHGYTF.

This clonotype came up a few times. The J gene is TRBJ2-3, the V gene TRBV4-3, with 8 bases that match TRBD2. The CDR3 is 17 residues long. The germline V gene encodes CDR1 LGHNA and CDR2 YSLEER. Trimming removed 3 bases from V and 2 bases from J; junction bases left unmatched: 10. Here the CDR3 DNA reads TGCGCCAGCAGCCAGGCCCGGGGGGGAAGAGTCACAGATACGCAGTATTTT. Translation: CASSQARGGRVTDTQYF.

DNA of the CDR3: TGTGCCAGCAACCCCAGGGCCATAAGAGGAGATACGCAGTATTTT. Residues: CASNPRAIRGDTQYF. The genes are TRBV6-2 or TRBV6-3 and TRBJ2-3, with a weak D call TRBD1 (5 bases). Per the germline V gene, CDR1 is MNHEY and CDR2 is SVGEGT. Trimming took 7 bases from V and 5 from J, leaving 19 bases between them. The CDR3 length is 15 residues.

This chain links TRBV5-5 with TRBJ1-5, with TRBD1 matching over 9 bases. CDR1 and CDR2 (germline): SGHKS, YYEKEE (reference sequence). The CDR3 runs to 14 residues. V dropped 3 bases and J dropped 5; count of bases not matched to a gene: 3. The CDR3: CASSSDRGDQPQHF. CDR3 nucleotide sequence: TGTGCCAGCAGCTCGGACAGGGGAGATCAGCCCCAGCATTTT. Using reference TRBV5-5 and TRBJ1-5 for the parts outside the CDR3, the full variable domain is DAGVTQSPTHLIKTRGQQVTLRCSPISGHKSVSWYQQVLGQGPQFIFQYYEKEERGRGNFPDRFSARQFPNYSSELNVNALLLGDSALYLCASSSDRGDQPQHFGDGTRLSIL.

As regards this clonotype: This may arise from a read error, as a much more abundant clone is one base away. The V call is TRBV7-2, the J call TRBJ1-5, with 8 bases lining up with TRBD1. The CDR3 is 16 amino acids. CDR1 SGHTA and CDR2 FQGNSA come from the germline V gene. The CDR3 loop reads CVSSPIAGGAGQPQHF. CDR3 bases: TGTGTCAGCAGCCCAATAGCAGGGGGCGCAGGCCAGCCCCAGCATTTT.

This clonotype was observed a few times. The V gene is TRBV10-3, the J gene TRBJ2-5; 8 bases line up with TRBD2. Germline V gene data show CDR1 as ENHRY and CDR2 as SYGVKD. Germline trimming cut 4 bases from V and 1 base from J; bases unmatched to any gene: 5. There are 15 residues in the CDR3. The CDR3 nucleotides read TGTGCCATCAGTGGGGAGCGGGGGCCCCAAGAGACCCAGTACTTC. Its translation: CAISGERGPQETQYF.

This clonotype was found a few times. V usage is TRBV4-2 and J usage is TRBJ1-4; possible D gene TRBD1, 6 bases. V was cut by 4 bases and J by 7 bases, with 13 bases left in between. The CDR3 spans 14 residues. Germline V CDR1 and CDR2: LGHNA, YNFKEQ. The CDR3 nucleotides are TGTGCCAGCAGCCCCCGCCAGGGGCGTGAAAAACTGTTTTTT. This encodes CASSPRQGREKLFF.

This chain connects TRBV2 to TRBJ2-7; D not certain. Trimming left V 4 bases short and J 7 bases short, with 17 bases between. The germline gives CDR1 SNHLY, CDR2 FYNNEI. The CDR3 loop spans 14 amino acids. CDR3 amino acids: CASSGQDPSWEQYF. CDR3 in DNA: TGTGCCAGCAGTGGGCAGGACCCCTCGTGGGAGCAGTACTTC.

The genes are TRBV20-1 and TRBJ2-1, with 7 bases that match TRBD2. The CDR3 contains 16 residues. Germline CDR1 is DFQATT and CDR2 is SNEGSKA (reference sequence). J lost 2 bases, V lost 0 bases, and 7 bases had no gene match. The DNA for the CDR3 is TGCAGTGCTAGAGATCTTGCGGGGGAGACCTACAATGAGCAGTTCTTC. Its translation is CSARDLAGETYNEQFF.

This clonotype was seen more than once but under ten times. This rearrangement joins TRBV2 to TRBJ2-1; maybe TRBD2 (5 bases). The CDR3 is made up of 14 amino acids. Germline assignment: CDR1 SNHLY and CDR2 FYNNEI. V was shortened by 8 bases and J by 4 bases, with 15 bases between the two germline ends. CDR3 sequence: CASFGLGGYNEQFF. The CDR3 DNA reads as TGTGCCAGCTTTGGTCTCGGCGGGTACAATGAGCAGTTCTTC.

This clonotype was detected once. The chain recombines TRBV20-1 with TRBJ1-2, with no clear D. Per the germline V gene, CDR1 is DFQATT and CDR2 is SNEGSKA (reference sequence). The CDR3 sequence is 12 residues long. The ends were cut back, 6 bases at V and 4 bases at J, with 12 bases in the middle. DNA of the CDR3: TGCAGTGCGGCCTTTCGATTCTATGGCTACACCTTC. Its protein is CSAAFRFYGYTF.